These 20 T cell receptor beta chains share one sample of origin, sequenced in a study of T cells of healthy individuals listed by TCRdb under 2018. Library preparation was by 5' RACE. Sequencer: Illumina MiSeq. In-frame beta chains were kept once TCRdb had trimmed the public reads at Q25 with fastp and called clones with MiXCR. Here each entry gathers all rows of one CDR3 protein and keeps the most common genes and DNA. Recorded for this sample are 50,000 to 55,000 distinct CDR3 sequences; approximately 14% of them occurred a single time. The ten largest clones capture about 16% of the sample. Every receptor here comes from a human donor in good health.

The chain recombines TRBV9 with TRBJ2-7, with TRBD2 identical over 7 bases. From germline, CDR1 is SGDLS and CDR2 YYNGEE. The CDR3 consists of 15 residues. V shed 0 bases and J 2 bases; nucleotides not matched to a gene: 5. CDR3 sequence reads: CASSVVSGPTYEQYF. CDR3 nucleotides: TGTGCCAGCAGCGTAGTTAGCGGGCCGACCTACGAGCAGTACTTC.

This clonotype has a handful of counts. CDR3 region: CASSFSAKAQYF. In DNA, the CDR3 is TGTGCCAGCAGTTTTAGCGCAAAGGCGCAGTATTTT. The rearrangement uses TRBV12-3 or TRBV12-4 and TRBJ2-3; TRBD2 might be the D (5 bases). V lost 3 bases, J lost 10 bases, and 11 bases lay in between. This CDR3 has 12 amino acids.

This chain connects TRBV3-1 to TRBJ2-2; a weak D match, TRBD1 (5 bases). The V and J ends lost 4 bases and 7 bases respectively, with 19 bases between them. The CDR3 has 16 amino acids. Germline CDR1 is LGHDT and CDR2 is YNNKEL (reference sequence). The CDR3 here is CASSLPQASPRGELFF. CDR3 nucleotides: TGTGCCAGCAGCCTCCCACAGGCCAGCCCACGCGGGGAGCTGTTTTTT. The full variable domain, in which reference TRBV3-1 and TRBJ2-2 provide the parts outside the CDR3, is DTAVSQTPKYLVTQMGNDKSIKCEQNLGHDTMYWYKQDSKKFLKIMFSYNNKELIINETVPNRFSPKSPDKAHLNLHINSLELGDSAVYFCASSLPQASPRGELFFGEGSRLTVL.

This clonotype was seen a handful of times. The rearrangement links TRBV10-3 to TRBJ1-2, with D tentatively TRBD1 (5 bases). The CDR3 is 14 amino acids. Trimming shortened V by 3 bases and J by 2 bases, and 10 bases separated the two germline ends. CDR1 and CDR2 from the germline V gene are ENHRY and SYGVKD. CDR3 DNA sequence: TGTGCCATCAGTGATAGAGGGGTGAACTATGGCTACACCTTC. Protein product: CAISDRGVNYGYTF.

This clonotype was counted many times. This chain uses TRBV20-1 with TRBJ2-2; tentatively, D is TRBD1 (6 bases). Germline CDR1 reads DFQATT; CDR2 reads SNEGSKA (reference sequence). The germline V and J ends were trimmed by 4 bases and 4 bases, with 13 bases remaining between them. The CDR3 covers 14 residues. CDR3 in DNA: TGCAGTGCTAAGCCAGGGGCTGGCACCGGGGAGCTGTTTTTT. Protein: CSAKPGAGTGELFF.

This chain joins TRBV7-2 and TRBJ2-3; D not resolved. The V gene lost 4 bases and the J gene lost 3 bases, with 14 bases spanning the gap. Per germline, CDR1 SGHTA and CDR2 FQGNSA. The CDR3 has 15 residues. CDR3 sequence: CASSWAPTRTDTQYF. DNA for the CDR3: TGTGCCAGCAGCTGGGCCCCGACGAGGACAGATACGCAGTATTTT.

This sequence joins TRBV5-1 and TRBJ2-3; 7 positions match TRBD2. The germline V gene has CDR1 SGHRS and CDR2 YFSETQ. The CDR3 extends over 15 amino acids. V was clipped by 1 base and J by 5 bases; unmatched bases: 7. The CDR3 reads CASSLMASGLDTQYF. The CDR3 bases are TGCGCCAGCAGCTTGATGGCTAGCGGTCTAGATACGCAGTATTTT.

Ten or more counts support this clonotype. In nucleotides, the CDR3 is TGCAGTGCTAGAGATCCCGGGCAGGGAGAAAACAATGAGCAGTTCTTC. Protein sequence: CSARDPGQGENNEQFF. The V gene is TRBV20-1, the J gene TRBJ2-1; D is tentatively TRBD1 or TRBD2 (5 bases each). V was trimmed by 0 bases and J by 5 bases, leaving 17 bases between them. CDR1 and CDR2 from the germline V gene are DFQATT and SNEGSKA (reference sequence). The CDR3 runs to 16 residues.

This clonotype turned up a few times. The CDR3 bases are TGTGCCAGCAGCCAAGATAGACAGACCCAGTACTTC. Protein: CASSQDRQTQYF. This chain uses TRBV3-1 with TRBJ2-5, with D unresolved. CDR1 LGHDT and CDR2 YNNKEL come from the germline V gene (reference sequence). Trimming removed 0 bases from V and 6 bases from J, with 5 bases in between. This CDR3 comprises 12 residues.

In this sample, this clonotype turned up a few times. CDR3 in amino acids: CASSGSGLGNQPQHF. In nucleotides, the CDR3 is TGTGCCAGCAGTGGAAGCGGGCTGGGCAATCAGCCCCAGCATTTT. The chain combines TRBV2 with TRBJ1-5; D ambiguous. The germline gives CDR1 SNHLY, CDR2 FYNNEI. Trimming removed 4 bases at V and 2 bases at J, with 12 bases between. This CDR3 comprises 15 residues.

The chain combines TRBV7-2 with TRBJ2-1; D ambiguous. V dropped 2 bases and J dropped 2 bases, with 10 bases sitting between them. Per germline, CDR1 SGHTA and CDR2 FQGNSA. This CDR3 spans 15 amino acids. In nucleotides, the CDR3 is TGTGCCAGCAGCTTATCGGGTAGGACCTACAATGAGCAGTTCTTC. Translation: CASSLSGRTYNEQFF. Together with reference TRBV7-2 and TRBJ2-1, the CDR3 gives the full variable domain: GAGVSQSPSNKVTEKGKDVELRCDPISGHTALYWYRQSLGQGLEFLIYFQGNSAPDKSGLPSDRFSAERTGGSVSTLTIQRTQQEDSAVYLCASSLSGRTYNEQFFGPGTRLTVL.

This clonotype was seen only a few times. J is TRBJ1-3 and V is TRBV6-5; unclear D gene. The CDR3 length is 14 residues. Germline assignment: CDR1 MNHEY and CDR2 SVGAGI. The V end lost 5 bases, the J end lost 0 bases, and 8 bases lay between the germline ends. CDR3 DNA sequence: TGTGCCAGCAGTCCCGGACCCTCTGGAAACACCATATATTTT. It is translated as CASSPGPSGNTIYF.

This clonotype was recorded many times. The rearrangement joins TRBV5-1 to TRBJ2-1; D may be TRBD1 or TRBD2 (5 bases each). This CDR3 spans 13 amino acids. Trimming stripped 4 bases from V and 1 base from J, with 6 bases between. Germline CDR1 reads SGHRS; CDR2 reads YFSETQ. CDR3 loop: CASSEGSYNEQFF. The CDR3 nucleotides read TGCGCCAGCAGCGAGGGGTCCTACAATGAGCAGTTCTTC.

This clonotype has at least ten counts. The chain carries TRBV6-4 and TRBJ2-1, with a tentative D call TRBD1 (5 bases). CDR1 is MRHNA, CDR2 SNTAGT, per germline. V lost 5 bases to trimming and J lost 0 bases, with 14 bases between them. The CDR3 is made up of 16 amino acids. CDR3 sequence reads: CASSRQWLSSYNEQFF. The CDR3 DNA is TGTGCCAGCAGTAGACAGTGGCTAAGCTCCTACAATGAGCAGTTCTTC.

This clonotype was counted many times. The chain recombines TRBV7-8 with TRBJ2-2, with D tentatively TRBD2 (5 bases). In germline, CDR1 is SGHVS, CDR2 FQNEAQ. The CDR3 is made up of 16 amino acids. The V and J ends lost 7 bases and 0 bases respectively, with 15 bases between them. The CDR3 sequence is CASNPSGGSNTGELFF. CDR3 in DNA: TGTGCCAGCAACCCATCGGGCGGGTCGAACACCGGGGAGCTGTTTTTT.

This clonotype was detected a few times. The genes are TRBV9 and TRBJ2-1; TRBD1 matches 9 bases. CDR1 is SGDLS and CDR2 is YYNGEE in the germline V gene. Trimming took 4 bases from V and 1 from J; bases not matched to a gene: 6. The CDR3 has 16 residues. DNA for the CDR3: TGTGCCAGCAGCCCCGGGACAGGGAGGTCCTACAATGAGCAGTTCTTC. Translated: CASSPGTGRSYNEQFF. The full variable domain, completed using reference TRBV9 and TRBJ2-1, is DSGVTQTPKHLITATGQRVTLRCSPRSGDLSVYWYQQSLDQGLQFLIQYYNGEERAKGNILERFSAQQFPDLHSELNLSSLELGDSALYFCASSPGTGRSYNEQFFGPGTRLTVL.

This clonotype was found many times. CDR3 sequence reads: CASSISSEAPTPLHF. The CDR3 DNA reads as TGTGCCAGTAGTATTTCCTCAGAGGCCCCCACGCCCCTCCACTTT. The V call is TRBV19, the J call TRBJ1-6, with no clear D. Trimming pared 3 bases from V and 13 bases from J, leaving 19 bases between. There are 15 residues in the CDR3. CDR1 is LNHDA and CDR2 is SQIVND in the germline V gene (reference sequence).

This clonotype was counted ten times or more. The chain recombines TRBV24-1 with TRBJ2-3; 9 bases align to TRBD1. Germline CDR1 and CDR2: KGHDR and SFDVKD. The CDR3 loop spans 14 amino acids. Trimming cost V 9 bases and J 4 bases; bases outside gene matches: 7. The CDR3, as DNA: TGTGCCACCGGCGGGACAGGGTGGTCAGATACGCAGTATTTT. This sequence encodes CATGGTGWSDTQYF.

This clonotype has just one count. The chain has TRBV10-1 and TRBJ2-7; TRBD1 agrees at 11 bases. The V segment lost 3 bases and the J segment 6 bases; nucleotides outside the gene matches: 10. The CDR3 runs to 16 residues. Germline V gene data show CDR1 as WNHNN and CDR2 as SYGVQD (reference sequence). The CDR3 DNA reads TGCGCCAGCAGTGAACTGTGGACAGGGGGCAAGGGCGAGCAGTACTTC. It codes for CASSELWTGGKGEQYF.

This clonotype came up many times. V and J are TRBV2 and TRBJ2-5, with a possible D match to TRBD2 (6 bases). Per germline, CDR1 SNHLY and CDR2 FYNNEI. V lost 11 bases to trimming and J lost 2 bases, with 18 bases between them. The CDR3 loop spans 14 amino acids. CDR3 sequence reads: CAGRPGEQQETQYF. The CDR3 nucleotides read TGTGCCGGTCGGCCGGGGGAACAACAAGAGACCCAGTACTTC. Filled out from reference TRBV2 and TRBJ2-5, the complete variable domain reads EPEVTQTPSHQVTQMGQEVILRCVPISNHLYFYWYRQILGQKVEFLVSFYNNEISEKSEIFDDQFSVERPDGSNFTLKIRSTKLEDSAMYFCAGRPGEQQETQYFGPGTRLLVL.